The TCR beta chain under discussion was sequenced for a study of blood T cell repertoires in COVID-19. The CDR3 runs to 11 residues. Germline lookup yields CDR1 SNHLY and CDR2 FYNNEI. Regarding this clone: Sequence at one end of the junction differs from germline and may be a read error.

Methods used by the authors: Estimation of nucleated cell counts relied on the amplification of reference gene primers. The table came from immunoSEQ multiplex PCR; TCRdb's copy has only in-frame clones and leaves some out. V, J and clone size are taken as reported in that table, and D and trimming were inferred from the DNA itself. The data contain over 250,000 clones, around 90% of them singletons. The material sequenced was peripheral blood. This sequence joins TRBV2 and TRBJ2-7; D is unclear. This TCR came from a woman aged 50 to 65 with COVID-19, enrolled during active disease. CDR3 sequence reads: CASSEQSFASF. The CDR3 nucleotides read TGTGCCAGCAGTGAACAGTCCTTCGCCTCCTTC.